This T cell receptor beta chain comes out of a study of blood T cell repertoires in COVID-19. V was pared by 5 bases and J by 4 bases, with 10 bases of the junction left unmatched. The CDR3 length is 15 residues. CDR1 is SEHNR, CDR2 FQNEAQ, per germline (reference sequence). Sequenced by immunoSEQ multiplex PCR; TCRdb stores in-frame clones only, minus some. Of approximately 440,000 clones in the sample, about nine tenths are singletons; the top ten hold approximately 0.7%. This rearrangement joins TRBV7-9 to TRBJ1-1; 7 nucleotides align to TRBD1. Material: PBMCs or T cells enriched from blood (not recorded which). The sequence was collected from a woman between 18 and 29 years old who had recovered from COVID-19. The CDR3 DNA reads TGTGCCAGCAGCCTATGGACAGGAATATCCACTGAAGCTTTCTTT. Amino acid sequence: CASSLWTGISTEAFF. The complete variable domain, with remaining parts taken from reference TRBV7-9 and TRBJ1-1, reads DTGVSQNPRHKITKRGQNVTFRCDPISEHNRLYWYRQTLGQGPEFLTYFQNEAQLEKSRLLSDRFSAERPKGSFSTLEIQRTEQGDSAMYLCASSLWTGISTEAFFGQGTRLTVV.